This T cell receptor (beta chain) was captured in a study of T cell responses to AZD1222 COVID-19 vaccine. Between the trimmed V and J ends, which lost 2 bases and 5 bases, there was a span of 15 bases. Germline V gene data show CDR1 as GTSNPN and CDR2 as SVGIG (reference sequence). There are 14 residues in the CDR3. The study's findings and limits: Increased Spike-specific TCR breadth and depth were observed after two AZD1222 doses. The donors showed a predominance of white British ancestry and of females, with possible underestimation of clonal diversity. Vaccine-associated CD4 TCRs spanned spike, dominant at 160-218 and 743-854.

About this clone: Its antigen is as yet unknown.

Assay used: immunoSEQ multiplex PCR; TCRdb lists only in-frame clones, some missing. The data show more than 120,000 clones, around 90% seen once. The TCR sequence derives from an adult who received the MenACWY meningococcal vaccine as a control. V and J are TRBV30 and TRBJ2-5, with D unclear. The sequenced sample was peripheral blood, obtained 28 days after the second dose of the MenACWY control vaccine. CDR3 amino acids: CAWSPQGLWETQYF. CDR3 DNA sequence: TGTGCCTGGAGTCCCCAAGGGCTTTGGGAGACCCAGTACTTC.